The 3 T cell receptor beta chains listed next were all sequenced from one sample in a study of blood T cell repertoires in COVID-19. Clones were read by immunoSEQ multiplex PCR, and TCRdb kept only the in-frame ones, dropping some. The table includes around 300,000 clones, roughly 85% detected once. The specimen was peripheral blood. The source is a woman in her 30s with active or convalescent COVID-19.

V gene TRBV6-5 combines with J gene TRBJ2-7; D is ambiguous. The V end lost 8 bases, the J end lost 4 bases, and 9 bases lay between the germline ends. The CDR3 is 11 residues long. CDR1 and CDR2 (germline): MNHEY, SVGAGI. The CDR3 DNA sequence: TGTGCCAGCCTAGGTATGTACGAGCAGTACTTC. It is translated as CASLGMYEQYF.

The chain links TRBV30 to TRBJ2-7; 7 positions agree with TRBD2. The germline gives CDR1 GTSNPN, CDR2 SVGIG (reference sequence). CDR3 length: 14 amino acids. V lost 2 bases and J lost 3; bases outside the gene matches: 7. The CDR3 DNA sequence: TGTGCCTGGAGTAAGGCGGGGGATCGCTACGAGCAGTACTTC. Translating it yields CAWSKAGDRYEQYF.

The genes are TRBV5-6 and TRBJ1-1, with a possible D match to TRBD1 (6 bases). CDR1 and CDR2 from the germline V gene are SGHDT and YYEEEE. This CDR3 contains 15 residues. Trimming took 1 base from V and 1 from J, leaving 11 bases between them. The CDR3 coding sequence is TGTGCCAGCAGCTTGCCTCCGGACAGGAACACTGAAGCTTTCTTT. The encoded protein is CASSLPPDRNTEAFF.